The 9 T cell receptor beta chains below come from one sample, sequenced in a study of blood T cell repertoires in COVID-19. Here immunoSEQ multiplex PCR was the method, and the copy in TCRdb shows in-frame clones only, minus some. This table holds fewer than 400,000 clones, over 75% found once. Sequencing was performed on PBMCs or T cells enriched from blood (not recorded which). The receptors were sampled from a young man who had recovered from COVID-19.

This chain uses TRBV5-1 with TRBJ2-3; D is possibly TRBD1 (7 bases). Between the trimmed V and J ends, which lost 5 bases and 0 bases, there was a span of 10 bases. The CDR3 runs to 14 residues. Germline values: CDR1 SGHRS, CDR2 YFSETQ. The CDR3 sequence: CASSGGGSTDTQYF. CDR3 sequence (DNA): TGCGCCAGCAGTGGAGGGGGCAGCACAGATACGCAGTATTTT.

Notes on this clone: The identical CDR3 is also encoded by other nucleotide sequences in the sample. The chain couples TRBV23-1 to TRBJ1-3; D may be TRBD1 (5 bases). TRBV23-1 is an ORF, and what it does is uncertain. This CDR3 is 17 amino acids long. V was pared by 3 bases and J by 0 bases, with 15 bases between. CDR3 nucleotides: TGCGCCAGCAGTCATCACGACAGCCGCCTCTCTGGAAACACCATATATTTT. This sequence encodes CASSHHDSRLSGNTIYF.

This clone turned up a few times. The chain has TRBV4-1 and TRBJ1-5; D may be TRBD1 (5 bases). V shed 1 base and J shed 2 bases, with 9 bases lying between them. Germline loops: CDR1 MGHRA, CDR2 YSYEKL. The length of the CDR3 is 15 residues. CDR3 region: CASSQVGGGNQPQHF. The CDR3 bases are TGCGCCAGCAGCCAAGTGGGGGGGGGCAATCAGCCCCAGCATTTT.

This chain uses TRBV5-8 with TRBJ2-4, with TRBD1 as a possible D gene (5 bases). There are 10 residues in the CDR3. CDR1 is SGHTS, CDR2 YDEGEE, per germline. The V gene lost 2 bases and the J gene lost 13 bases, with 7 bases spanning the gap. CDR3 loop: CASSFDRQYF. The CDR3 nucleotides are TGTGCCAGCAGCTTCGACAGACAGTACTTC.

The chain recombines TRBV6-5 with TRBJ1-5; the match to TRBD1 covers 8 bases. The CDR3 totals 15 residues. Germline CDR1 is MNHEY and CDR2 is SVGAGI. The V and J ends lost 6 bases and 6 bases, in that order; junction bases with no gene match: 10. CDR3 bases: TGTGCCAGCAGAAAAGACAGGGGCCCCTCTCAGCCCCAGCATTTT. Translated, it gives CASRKDRGPSQPQHF.

CDR3 loop: CASSDGYAEAFF. CDR3 nucleotides: TGTGCCAGCAGCGACGGGTATGCTGAAGCTTTCTTT. The genes are TRBV7-6 and TRBJ1-1; the D is unclear. The germline V and J ends were trimmed by 5 bases and 6 bases, with 10 bases remaining between them. The CDR3 has 12 amino acids. Germline V gene data show CDR1 as SGHVS and CDR2 as FNYEAQ.

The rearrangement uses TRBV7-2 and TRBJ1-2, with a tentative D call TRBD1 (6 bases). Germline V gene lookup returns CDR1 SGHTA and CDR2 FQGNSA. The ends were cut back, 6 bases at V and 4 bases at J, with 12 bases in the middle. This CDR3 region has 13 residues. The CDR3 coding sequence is TGTGCCAGCAGTCCCGCAGGGGCCTATGGCTACACCTTC. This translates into CASSPAGAYGYTF.

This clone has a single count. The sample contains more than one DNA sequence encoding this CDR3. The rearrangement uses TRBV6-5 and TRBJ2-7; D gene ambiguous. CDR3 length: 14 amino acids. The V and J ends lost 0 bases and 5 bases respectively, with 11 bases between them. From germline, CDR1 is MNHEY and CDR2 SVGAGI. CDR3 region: CASSYSAARDEQYF. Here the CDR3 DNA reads TGTGCCAGCAGTTACTCGGCAGCCCGGGACGAGCAGTACTTC.

CDR3 sequence: CSVAWTGGAEAFF. CDR3 nucleotide sequence: TGCAGCGTCGCCTGGACCGGAGGGGCTGAAGCTTTCTTT. The chain is built from TRBV29-1 and TRBJ1-1; maybe TRBD1 (5 bases). With 6 bases removed from V and 6 bases from J, the gap between germline ends came to 17 bases. The CDR3 extends over 13 amino acids. Germline lookup yields CDR1 SQVTM and CDR2 ANQGSEA.